This TCR beta chain is from a study of T cells expressing NK-cell markers. With the 5' RACE reads reprocessed, TCRdb shows one record per CDR3 protein and no DNA. The listing records about 260,000 distinct CDR3 sequences. The CDR3 loop spans 12 amino acids. Germline V lookup: CDR1 SEHNR, CDR2 FQNEAQ (reference sequence). The material sequenced was blood T cells: a sorted CD56 or NKG2C T cell subset, CD4+ or CD8+ T cells, or bulk PBMC T cells (not recorded which). This chain joins TRBV7-9 and TRBJ2-1. This sequence was found in a young man in good health. The chain's CDR3 is CASSLASGEQFF.